The rows below give T cell receptor beta chains drawn from one sample of a study of shared clonotypes between healthy human individuals. Here immunoSEQ multiplex PCR was the method, and the copy in TCRdb shows in-frame clones only, minus some. The sample includes about 380,000 clones, approximately 96% of them seen just once. What was sequenced was memory CD8+ T cells sorted from blood. The receptors shown here come from a young man in good health. The CDR3 runs from the conserved cysteine through the conserved F or W. D genes are given only for firm matches. A clone size is listed for some rows: how often the clone was seen (once, few, many), or a class if it is expanded.

V gene: TRBV19
J gene: TRBJ2-1
D gene: TRBD2
clone size: NA
CDR3 DNA: TGTGCCAGTAGCCCCCTAGCGGGGTCCTACAATGAGCAGTTCTTC
CDR3 protein: CASSPLAGSYNEQFF

V gene: TRBV5-4
J gene: TRBJ2-2
D gene: NA
clone size: NA
CDR3 DNA: TGTGCCAGCAGCAAGGGACAGAACACCGGGGAGCTGTTTTTT
CDR3 protein: CASSKGQNTGELFF

V gene: TRBV28
J gene: TRBJ2-1
D gene: NA
clone size: NA
CDR3 DNA: TGTGCCAGCAGACCCTGGGCAGATTCCTACAATGAGCAGTTCTTC
CDR3 protein: CASRPWADSYNEQFF

V gene: TRBV10-2
J gene: TRBJ2-4
D gene: NA
clone size: NA
CDR3 DNA: TGCGCCAGCACCGGACGGCGGGCCTTAGCCAAAAACATTCAGTACTTC
CDR3 protein: CASTGRRALAKNIQYF

V gene: TRBV2
J gene: TRBJ2-2
D gene: TRBD2
clone size: NA
CDR3 DNA: TGTGCCAGCAGCTCTAGCGGGAGCCCCACCGGGGAGCTGTTTTTT
CDR3 protein: CASSSSGSPTGELFF

V gene: TRBV7-3
J gene: TRBJ2-3
D gene: NA
clone size: once
CDR3 DNA: TGTGCCAGCAGCTTGGGAGGGACAGGAAACACAGATACGCAGTATTTT
CDR3 protein: CASSLGGTGNTDTQYF

V gene: TRBV25-1
J gene: TRBJ2-7
D gene: NA
clone size: NA
CDR3 DNA: TGTGCCAGCAGTGTCTCCCCTGCGGGCGAGCAGTACTTC
CDR3 protein: CASSVSPAGEQYF

V gene: TRBV7-2
J gene: TRBJ2-7
D gene: TRBD2
clone size: NA
CDR3 DNA: TGTGCCAGCAGCCACCGAAGGCTAGCGGCCCACGAGCAGTACTTC
CDR3 protein: CASSHRRLAAHEQYF

V gene: TRBV19
J gene: TRBJ2-3
D gene: NA
clone size: NA
CDR3 DNA: TGTGCCAGTAGTATAGGTGATACGCAGTATTTT
CDR3 protein: CASSIGDTQYF

V gene: TRBV19
J gene: TRBJ2-3
D gene: TRBD2
clone size: NA
CDR3 DNA: TGTGCCAGTAGTCACGACCCGACTAGCGGGAAGACGGATACGCAGTATTTT
CDR3 protein: CASSHDPTSGKTDTQYF

V gene: TRBV5-6
J gene: TRBJ2-1
D gene: TRBD2
clone size: NA
CDR3 DNA: TGTGCCAGCAGCTTAGGACTAGCGGACTACAATGAGCAGTTCTTC
CDR3 protein: CASSLGLADYNEQFF

V gene: TRBV4-2
J gene: TRBJ2-2
D gene: NA
clone size: NA
CDR3 DNA: TGTGCCAGCAGCCAAGACCCCGGGACACTGGGCGCCGGGGAGCTGTTTTTT
CDR3 protein: CASSQDPGTLGAGELFF

V gene: TRBV30
J gene: TRBJ1-2
D gene: NA
clone size: NA
CDR3 DNA: TGTGCCTGGAGTGCGGGCTATGGCTACACCTTC
CDR3 protein: CAWSAGYGYTF

V gene: TRBV10-1
J gene: TRBJ1-4
D gene: NA
clone size: NA
CDR3 DNA: TGCGCCAGCAGTGCAGAGACAGGCGAAAATGAAAAACTGTTTTTT
CDR3 protein: CASSAETGENEKLFF

V gene: TRBV2
J gene: TRBJ2-1
D gene: TRBD2
clone size: NA
CDR3 DNA: TGTGCCAGCTGGAGGACTAGCGGGAAAGGATTCAATGAGCAGTTCTTC
CDR3 protein: CASWRTSGKGFNEQFF

V gene: TRBV9
J gene: TRBJ2-1
D gene: NA
clone size: NA
CDR3 DNA: TGTGCCAGCAGCGCCATAGGGGGGCGGGACAATGAGCAGTTCTTC
CDR3 protein: CASSAIGGRDNEQFF

V gene: TRBV5-1
J gene: TRBJ2-5
D gene: NA
clone size: once
CDR3 DNA: TGCGCCAGCACGTGTGTCCAAGAGACCCAGTACTTC
CDR3 protein: CASTCVQETQYF

V gene: TRBV5-6
J gene: TRBJ2-7
D gene: NA
clone size: NA
CDR3 DNA: TGTGCCAGCAGCCACGCTCTGGGTCGGGAGCAGTACTTC
CDR3 protein: CASSHALGREQYF

V gene: TRBV9
J gene: TRBJ2-3
D gene: TRBD2
clone size: NA
CDR3 DNA: TGTGCCAGCAGCATAGTGGGGACTAGCGGCATGAATACGCAGTATTTT
CDR3 protein: CASSIVGTSGMNTQYF

V gene: TRBV9
J gene: TRBJ2-1
D gene: NA
clone size: NA
CDR3 DNA: TGTGCCAGCAGCGTAGACGGCTCCTACAATGAGCAGTTCTTC
CDR3 protein: CASSVDGSYNEQFF

V gene: TRBV30
J gene: TRBJ1-2
D gene: NA
clone size: NA
CDR3 DNA: TGTGCCTGGAGAAACGACCGGACTAACTATGGCTACACCTTC
CDR3 protein: CAWRNDRTNYGYTF

V gene: TRBV10-3
J gene: TRBJ1-1
D gene: TRBD1
clone size: once
CDR3 DNA: TGTGCCATCAAGATAGGGGGCTTGAACACTGAAGCTTTCTTT
CDR3 protein: CAIKIGGLNTEAFF

V gene: TRBV7-9
J gene: TRBJ2-3
D gene: NA
clone size: NA
CDR3 DNA: TGTACCAGCAGCTTAGGTAGGGGTTCAGCAGATACGCAGTATTTT
CDR3 protein: CTSSLGRGSADTQYF

V gene: TRBV4-1
J gene: TRBJ2-3
D gene: NA
clone size: NA
CDR3 DNA: TGCGCCAGCAGCCAAGATCTAAGAGTATCGACAGATACGCAGTATTTT
CDR3 protein: CASSQDLRVSTDTQYF

V gene: TRBV10-1
J gene: TRBJ2-5
D gene: TRBD1
clone size: once
CDR3 DNA: TGCGCCAGCCACAGGGGGCCGCGGGAGACCCAGTACTTC
CDR3 protein: CASHRGPRETQYF

V gene: TRBV10-3
J gene: TRBJ2-3
D gene: NA
clone size: NA
CDR3 DNA: TGTGCCATCGGAAGGGCGGGAAACACAGATACGCAGTATTTT
CDR3 protein: CAIGRAGNTDTQYF

V gene: TRBV28
J gene: TRBJ2-3
D gene: TRBD2
clone size: NA
CDR3 DNA: TGTGCCAGCAGATTACAGAGCGGGAGTGGCACAGATACGCAGTATTTT
CDR3 protein: CASRLQSGSGTDTQYF

V gene: TRBV28
J gene: TRBJ2-1
D gene: TRBD1
clone size: NA
CDR3 DNA: TGTGCCAGCAGTCTCGGGACAGGGTACAATGAGCAGTTCTTC
CDR3 protein: CASSLGTGYNEQFF

V gene: TRBV5-1
J gene: TRBJ2-3
D gene: TRBD2
clone size: NA
CDR3 DNA: TGCGCCAGCCGATCAGGCGGGAGGGCCAGCACAGATACGCAGTATTTT
CDR3 protein: CASRSGGRASTDTQYF

V gene: TRBV7-8
J gene: TRBJ2-3
D gene: NA
clone size: NA
CDR3 DNA: TGTGCCAGCAGCCCGACGAGATCCTCCTATGGAGATACGCAGTATTTT
CDR3 protein: CASSPTRSSYGDTQYF

V gene: TRBV11-1
J gene: TRBJ1-1
D gene: NA
clone size: NA
CDR3 DNA: TGTGCCAGCAGCTCGCGAGGTGAAGCTTTCTTT
CDR3 protein: CASSSRGEAFF

V gene: TRBV5-6
J gene: TRBJ2-1
D gene: NA
clone size: NA
CDR3 DNA: TGTGCCAGCAGCCTTTACAATGAGCAGTTCTTC
CDR3 protein: CASSLYNEQFF

V gene: TRBV4-2
J gene: TRBJ2-2
D gene: NA
clone size: NA
CDR3 DNA: TGTGCCAGCAGCCCGATGGGGGGCCCGAACACCGGGGAGCTGTTTTTT
CDR3 protein: CASSPMGGPNTGELFF

V gene: TRBV10-3
J gene: TRBJ2-3
D gene: TRBD2
clone size: NA
CDR3 DNA: TGTGCCACGGCTAGCGGCTGGGGAACAGATACGCAGTATTTT
CDR3 protein: CATASGWGTDTQYF

V gene: TRBV5-4
J gene: TRBJ2-5
D gene: NA
clone size: NA
CDR3 DNA: TGTGCCAGCAGCTTCAGCGCGAGGGCCCAAGAGACCCAGTACTTC
CDR3 protein: CASSFSARAQETQYF

V gene: TRBV7-6
J gene: TRBJ2-1
D gene: NA
clone size: NA
CDR3 DNA: TGTGCCAGCAGCCTGAGGGGGGGCAATGAGCAGTTCTTC
CDR3 protein: CASSLRGGNEQFF

V gene: TRBV4-1
J gene: TRBJ2-1
D gene: TRBD2
clone size: NA
CDR3 DNA: TGCGCCAGCAGCCCCGGGACTAGCGGGACCCTTAGCTCCTACAATGAGCAGTTCTTC
CDR3 protein: CASSPGTSGTLSSYNEQFF

V gene: TRBV25-1
J gene: TRBJ2-7
D gene: NA
clone size: NA
CDR3 DNA: TGTGCCAGCAGTGATTTGGGGGTAGGCGAGCAGTACTTC
CDR3 protein: CASSDLGVGEQYF

V gene: TRBV11-3
J gene: TRBJ2-1
D gene: TRBD2
clone size: NA
CDR3 DNA: TGTGCCAGCAGCTTAGATTCTAGCGGAAACTCCTACAATGAGCAGTTCTTC
CDR3 protein: CASSLDSSGNSYNEQFF

V gene: TRBV6-1
J gene: TRBJ2-7
D gene: TRBD1
clone size: NA
CDR3 DNA: TGTGCCAGCAGCCGGGACAGGGGGCCTACCTACGAGCAGTACTTC
CDR3 protein: CASSRDRGPTYEQYF

V gene: TRBV7-9
J gene: TRBJ1-1
D gene: NA
clone size: NA
CDR3 DNA: TGTGCCAGCAGCTTATACACTGAAGCTTTCTTT
CDR3 protein: CASSLYTEAFF

V gene: TRBV6-5
J gene: TRBJ1-2
D gene: TRBD1
clone size: NA
CDR3 DNA: TGTGCCAGCAGTTATGGGGACAGGGCGGAGTATGGCTACACCTTC
CDR3 protein: CASSYGDRAEYGYTF

V gene: TRBV19
J gene: TRBJ1-5
D gene: NA
clone size: NA
CDR3 DNA: TGTGCCAGTAACTTAAGTCGGTGGACGGGGCAAAGGCAGCCCCAGCATTTT
CDR3 protein: CASNLSRWTGQRQPQHF

V gene: TRBV28
J gene: TRBJ2-2
D gene: NA
clone size: NA
CDR3 DNA: TGTGCCAGCAGCCCTCCCGCGGGTTCCCGTACCGGGGAGCTGTTTTTT
CDR3 protein: CASSPPAGSRTGELFF

V gene: TRBV10-2
J gene: TRBJ2-1
D gene: NA
clone size: once
CDR3 DNA: TGCGCCAGCAGTGAGTCGGGCTGGAGCAAGTACAATGAGCAGTTCTTC
CDR3 protein: CASSESGWSKYNEQFF

V gene: TRBV10-3
J gene: TRBJ1-2
D gene: NA
clone size: NA
CDR3 DNA: TGTGCCATCAGTGAGGGGGACTATGGCTACACCTTC
CDR3 protein: CAISEGDYGYTF

V gene: TRBV5-6
J gene: TRBJ2-7
D gene: NA
clone size: NA
CDR3 DNA: TGTGCCAGCAGCTTGGGGGTAGGCTCCTACGAGCAGTACTTC
CDR3 protein: CASSLGVGSYEQYF

V gene: TRBV30
J gene: TRBJ1-1
D gene: NA
clone size: NA
CDR3 DNA: TGTGCCTGGAGTACCGGAACAGGGTGGGTTGAAGCTTTCTTT
CDR3 protein: CAWSTGTGWVEAFF

V gene: TRBV9
J gene: TRBJ2-5
D gene: NA
clone size: NA
CDR3 DNA: TGTGCCAGCAGCGTAGACCCAGGGGCCCAAGAGACCCAGTACTTC
CDR3 protein: CASSVDPGAQETQYF

V gene: TRBV28
J gene: TRBJ2-7
D gene: NA
clone size: NA
CDR3 DNA: TGTGCCGGGACCAGCTCCTACGAGCAGTACTTC
CDR3 protein: CAGTSSYEQYF

V gene: TRBV19
J gene: TRBJ2-7
D gene: TRBD2
clone size: NA
CDR3 DNA: TGTGCCAGTAGTACAGTCCTTGGACTAGCGGGAGGCGCCTACGAGCAGTACTTC
CDR3 protein: CASSTVLGLAGGAYEQYF

V gene: TRBV7-8
J gene: TRBJ1-5
D gene: NA
clone size: once
CDR3 DNA: TGTGCCAGCAGCTTTGAGGGGCCCAAGAGCAATCAGCCCCAGCATTTT
CDR3 protein: CASSFEGPKSNQPQHF

V gene: TRBV18
J gene: TRBJ2-7
D gene: TRBD1
clone size: NA
CDR3 DNA: TGTGCCAGCTCACCAAACGACAGGGTTAACGAGCAGTACTTC
CDR3 protein: CASSPNDRVNEQYF

V gene: TRBV7-4
J gene: TRBJ1-2
D gene: TRBD1
clone size: NA
CDR3 DNA: TGTGCCAGCAGCCTTTCAATTAGGACAGGTGATCTCCAAGGCTACACCTTC
CDR3 protein: CASSLSIRTGDLQGYTF

V gene: TRBV9
J gene: TRBJ1-2
D gene: NA
clone size: NA
CDR3 DNA: TGTGCCAGCAGCGTTCAGGGGAGGTATGGCTACACCTTC
CDR3 protein: CASSVQGRYGYTF

V gene: TRBV11-2
J gene: TRBJ2-7
D gene: NA
clone size: NA
CDR3 DNA: TGTGCCAGCAGCTTAGTCATCGAGCAGTACTTC
CDR3 protein: CASSLVIEQYF

V gene: TRBV19
J gene: TRBJ1-5
D gene: NA
clone size: NA
CDR3 DNA: TGTGCCAGTAGTATTCGGGGAGTAAATCAGCCCCAGCATTTT
CDR3 protein: CASSIRGVNQPQHF

V gene: TRBV11-3
J gene: TRBJ1-3
D gene: NA
clone size: NA
CDR3 DNA: TGTGCCAGCAGCCCCTTAGGTCGGGGCACCATATATTTT
CDR3 protein: CASSPLGRGTIYF

V gene: TRBV9
J gene: TRBJ2-1
D gene: TRBD2
clone size: NA
CDR3 DNA: TGTGCCAGCAGCGTCTTAACTAGCGGGAGGAGGAATGAGCAGTTCTTC
CDR3 protein: CASSVLTSGRRNEQFF